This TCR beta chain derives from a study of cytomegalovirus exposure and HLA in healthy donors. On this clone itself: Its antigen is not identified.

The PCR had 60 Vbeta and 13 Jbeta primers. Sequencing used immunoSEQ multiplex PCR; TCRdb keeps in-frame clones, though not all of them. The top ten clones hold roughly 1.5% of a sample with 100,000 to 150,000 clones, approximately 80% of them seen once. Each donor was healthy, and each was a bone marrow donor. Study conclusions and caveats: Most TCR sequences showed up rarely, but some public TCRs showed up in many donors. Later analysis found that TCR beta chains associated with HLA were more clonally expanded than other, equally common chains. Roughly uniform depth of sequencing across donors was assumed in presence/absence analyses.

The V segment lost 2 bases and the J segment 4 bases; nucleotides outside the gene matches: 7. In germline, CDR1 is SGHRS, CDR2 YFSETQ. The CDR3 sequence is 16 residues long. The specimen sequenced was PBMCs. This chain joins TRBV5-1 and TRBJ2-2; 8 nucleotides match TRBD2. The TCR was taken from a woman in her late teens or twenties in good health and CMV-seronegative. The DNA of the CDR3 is TGCGCCAGCAGCTTACCGGGAGGGCTTGGCACCGGGGAGCTGTTTTTT. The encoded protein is CASSLPGGLGTGELFF.